The 28 T cell receptor beta chains below were found in one sample sequenced in a study of blood T cell repertoires in COVID-19. Only in-frame clones appear in the TCRdb table, and some are missing; sequencing was by immunoSEQ multiplex PCR. The sample includes 180,000 or so clones, 80% to 90% of them seen just once. The sequenced sample was peripheral blood. The receptors derive from a man between 60 and 70 years old with acute or convalescent COVID-19.

The chain carries TRBV3-1 (or the pseudogene TRBV3-2) and TRBJ2-1; 7 bases line up with TRBD2. J lost 4 bases, V lost 5 bases, and 8 bases had no gene match. CDR3 length equals 15 residues. Germline V gene data show CDR1 as LGHDT and CDR2 as YNNKEL (reference sequence). CDR3 amino acids: CASSSRGSRYNEQFF. CDR3 nucleotide sequence: TGTGCCAGCAGCTCGCGGGGGTCTAGGTACAATGAGCAGTTCTTC.

The chain carries TRBV3-1 (or the pseudogene TRBV3-2) and TRBJ1-1; tentative D call: TRBD1 (6 bases). The CDR3 runs to 13 residues. Deletions cut 7 bases from V and 1 base from J, with 10 bases between. CDR1 and CDR2 from the germline V gene are LGHDT and YNNKEL (reference sequence). The CDR3 bases are TGTGCCAGCACCACGACAGGGAACACTGAAGCTTTCTTT. Residues: CASTTTGNTEAFF.

V is TRBV6-5 and J is TRBJ2-1; a possible D gene is TRBD2 (6 bases). With 8 bases removed from V and 5 bases from J, the gap between germline ends came to 19 bases. The CDR3 consists of 15 residues. The germline V gene has CDR1 MNHEY and CDR2 SVGAGI. The CDR3 protein is CASHGGGRGDNEQFF. DNA for the CDR3: TGTGCCAGCCACGGCGGCGGACGCGGGGACAATGAGCAGTTCTTC.

The chain is built from TRBV27 and TRBJ1-2; 10 bases are a match to TRBD1. The germline V gene encodes CDR1 MNHEY and CDR2 SMNVEV (reference sequence). The CDR3 contains 15 residues. J lost 3 bases, V lost 5 bases, and 6 bases had no gene match. The CDR3 bases are TGTGCCAGCAGTAGCCCCGGGACAGGGGACTATGGCTACACCTTC. This codes for CASSSPGTGDYGYTF.

The chain is built from TRBV27 and TRBJ2-7; 7 nucleotides line up with TRBD1. J was trimmed by 7 bases and V by 5 bases; bases with no gene match: 8. Per the germline V gene, CDR1 is MNHEY and CDR2 is SMNVEV (reference sequence). This CDR3 is built from 13 residues. The CDR3, as DNA: TGTGCCAGCAGTCACACAGGGGTAGGAGAGCAGTACTTC. Protein sequence: CASSHTGVGEQYF.

A single count supports this clone. The V call is TRBV27, the J call TRBJ1-5; D is uncertain. Deletions cut 1 base from V and 4 bases from J, with 8 bases between. CDR1 and CDR2 (germline): MNHEY, SMNVEV (reference sequence). The CDR3 length is 14 residues. The CDR3 DNA follows: TGTGCCAGCAGTTTATTGGGCAGGAATCAGCCCCAGCATTTT. Its translation is CASSLLGRNQPQHF.

V is TRBV6-5 and J is TRBJ2-1, with 10 bases matching TRBD2. The germline V gene encodes CDR1 MNHEY and CDR2 SVGAGI. CDR3 length equals 16 residues. The V gene end was trimmed by 4 bases and the J gene end by 12 bases; junction bases not matched to a gene: 15. CDR3 DNA: TGTGCCAGCAGTTTATTCAGCGGGAGGGCCGTTGTAGGGCAGTTCTTC. Translated: CASSLFSGRAVVGQFF.

The chain recombines TRBV5-4 with TRBJ2-3; 8 nucleotides line up with TRBD1. CDR1 SGHNT and CDR2 YYREEE come from the germline V gene (reference sequence). The CDR3 runs 15 residues. Unmatched junction bases numbered 10, after V lost 4 bases and J lost 6 bases. CDR3 sequence reads: CASSKPGQDADTQYF. The CDR3 bases are TGTGCCAGCAGCAAGCCGGGACAGGATGCGGATACGCAGTATTTT.

The chain is built from TRBV2 and TRBJ1-3, with 11 bases aligning to TRBD1. The junction had 5 bases not matched to a gene; V was cut back by 6 bases and J by 4 bases. Germline-derived CDR1 and CDR2 are SNHLY and FYNNEI. The CDR3 runs 15 residues. The CDR3 region has the DNA TGTGCCAGCAGCCTGGACAGGGGGCTGGGAAACACCATATATTTT. The encoded protein is CASSLDRGLGNTIYF. The variable domain in full, completed from reference TRBV2 and TRBJ1-3, reads EPEVTQTPSHQVTQMGQEVILRCVPISNHLYFYWYRQILGQKVEFLVSFYNNEISEKSEIFDDQFSVERPDGSNFTLKIRSTKLEDSAMYFCASSLDRGLGNTIYFGEGSWLTVV.

The chain recombines TRBV6-1 with TRBJ2-3, with TRBD2 matching 14 bases. Germline CDR1 is MNHNS and CDR2 is SASEGT. This CDR3 contains 19 residues. After removal of 4 bases from V and 2 bases from J, the junction contained 11 bases not matched to a gene. The CDR3 loop is CASSALRTSGRRSTDTQYF. CDR3 bases: TGTGCCAGCAGTGCGCTAAGGACTAGCGGGAGGCGATCCACAGATACGCAGTATTTT.

The chain is built from TRBV27 and TRBJ1-1; unclear D gene. Trimming cost V 2 bases and J 1 base, with 5 bases left between them. Germline V CDR1 and CDR2: MNHEY, SMNVEV (reference sequence). CDR3 length equals 13 residues. CDR3 loop: CASSLTRNTEAFF. For the CDR3, the DNA is TGTGCCAGCAGTTTAACCAGGAACACTGAAGCTTTCTTT.

V is TRBV12-3 or TRBV12-4 and J is TRBJ1-4; D is perhaps TRBD1 (6 bases). The CDR3 has 12 residues. V lost 5 bases, J lost 8 bases, and 9 bases lay in between. CDR3 DNA: TGTGCCAGCAGTAGGGACACCGAAAAACTGTTTTTT. It specifies CASSRDTEKLFF.

The sample holds a few counts of this clone. The rearrangement links TRBV11-2 to TRBJ2-7; D is perhaps TRBD1 (6 bases). Trimming pared 1 base from V and 2 bases from J, leaving 9 bases between. Germline assignment: CDR1 SGHAT and CDR2 FQNNGV. This CDR3 is 14 amino acids long. CDR3 protein: CASSLGGQTYEQYF. The CDR3 DNA is TGTGCCAGCAGCTTAGGAGGACAGACCTACGAGCAGTACTTC.

V is TRBV24-1 and J is TRBJ2-1, with D possibly TRBD2 on 7 matching bases. V lost 3 bases and J lost 8, with 10 bases in between. Germline CDR1 is KGHDR and CDR2 is SFDVKD. The CDR3 length is 13 residues. The DNA of the CDR3 is TGTGCCACCAGTGATGGGGGGGCGGATGAGCAGTTCTTC. This codes for CATSDGGADEQFF.

The chain uses TRBV2 and TRBJ2-7, with D perhaps matching TRBD1 (6 bases). CDR3 length: 14 residues. V lost 5 bases to trimming and J lost 0 bases, with 11 bases between them. Germline assignment: CDR1 SNHLY and CDR2 FYNNEI. In DNA, the CDR3 is TGTGCCAGCAGTCTCGACAGGTTCTCCTACGAGCAGTACTTC. This encodes CASSLDRFSYEQYF.

The J gene is TRBJ1-6, the V gene TRBV3-1 (or the pseudogene TRBV3-2), with TRBD1 identical over 8 bases. The CDR3 has 15 amino acids. Germline V lookup: CDR1 LGHDT, CDR2 YNNKEL (reference sequence). The J segment lost 7 bases and the V segment lost 4 bases, leaving 6 bases of the junction unmatched. The CDR3 spells CASSRSGTGNSPLHF. The CDR3 DNA is TGTGCCAGCAGCCGATCTGGGACAGGAAATTCACCCCTCCACTTT.

The gene calls are TRBV27 and TRBJ2-3; TRBD2 matches at 14 bases. Germline assignment: CDR1 MNHEY and CDR2 SMNVEV (reference sequence). CDR3 length: 14 amino acids. With 10 bases clipped from V and 8 bases from J, the junction kept 8 bases outside the gene matches. The CDR3, as DNA: TGTGCCACAGGACTAGCGGGAGGAGCGCCTACGCAGTATTTT. Protein sequence: CATGLAGGAPTQYF.

This clone was counted once. This chain connects TRBV6-1 to TRBJ2-3; D unclear. Germline V CDR1 and CDR2: MNHNS, SASEGT. V lost 0 bases to trimming and J lost 0 bases, with 16 bases between them. The CDR3 consists of 18 residues. CDR3 sequence reads: CASSEAGRIYSSTDTQYF. For the CDR3, the DNA is TGTGCCAGCAGTGAAGCTGGCAGGATTTACTCTAGCACAGATACGCAGTATTTT.

V and J are TRBV7-8 and TRBJ1-5; TRBD1 matches at 9 bases. Germline values: CDR1 SGHVS, CDR2 FQNEAQ. The CDR3 runs to 16 residues. J gave up 9 bases and V 0 bases, and 9 bases lay outside the gene matches. The CDR3 DNA is TGTGCCAGCAGCTTAGCGTCCTGGACAGGGGACGGGCCCCAGCATTTT. Its protein product is CASSLASWTGDGPQHF.

This clone was observed a single time. The chain has TRBV9 and TRBJ1-6; D gene ambiguous. This CDR3 has 15 amino acids. Looked up from germline, CDR1 is SGDLS and CDR2 is YYNGEE. Deletions cut 4 bases from V and 5 bases from J, with 13 bases between. CDR3 in amino acids: CASSPWTGNNSPLHF. The CDR3 region has the DNA TGTGCCAGCAGCCCCTGGACGGGAAATAATTCACCCCTCCACTTT.

The chain is built from TRBV7-3 and TRBJ2-1; 7 positions match TRBD2. V shed 2 bases, J shed 4 bases, and the junction held 5 bases outside the gene matches. The CDR3 totals 15 residues. Germline lookup yields CDR1 SGHTA and CDR2 FQGTGA. CDR3 coding DNA: TGTGCCAGCAGCTTAGGGAGGGAGCCTTACAATGAGCAGTTCTTC. Translated, it gives CASSLGREPYNEQFF.

The chain has TRBV6-2 or TRBV6-3 and TRBJ2-7, with D possibly matching TRBD1 (6 bases). The ends were cut back, 2 bases at V and 4 bases at J, with 9 bases in the middle. This CDR3 is built from 13 residues. Per the germline V gene, CDR1 is MNHEY and CDR2 is SVGEGT. CDR3 residues: CASSYIGGYEQYF. The CDR3 DNA is TGTGCCAGCAGTTACATAGGGGGTTACGAGCAGTACTTC.

Only one count was recorded for this clone. Here the CDR3 DNA reads TGTGCCAGCACCTTTAGCGGGAGGTACCCCGGGGAGCTGTTTTTT. It specifies CASTFSGRYPGELFF. This rearrangement joins TRBV27 to TRBJ2-2, with 10 bases identical to TRBD2. V lost 7 bases to trimming and J lost 6 bases; unmatched junction nucleotides: 8. Germline CDR1 reads MNHEY; CDR2 reads SMNVEV (reference sequence). This CDR3 is built from 15 residues.

The chain is built from TRBV6-2 or TRBV6-3 and TRBJ2-7, with 8 nucleotides matching TRBD2. Losses at the gene ends were 4 bases for V and 4 bases for J; bases not matched to a gene: 12. The CDR3 has 16 amino acids. Germline loops: CDR1 MNHEY, CDR2 SVGEGT. CDR3 protein: CASSSAGTRGMYEQYF. In DNA, the CDR3 is TGTGCCAGCAGTTCCGCGGGGACTAGAGGAATGTACGAGCAGTACTTC.

The rearrangement links TRBV5-8 to TRBJ1-4; possible D gene TRBD1, 6 bases. This CDR3 is built from 13 residues. Trimming removed 6 bases from V and 5 bases from J, with 11 bases in between. Germline values: CDR1 SGHTS, CDR2 YDEGEE. The CDR3 loop reads CASNGGRNEKLFF. As DNA, the CDR3 is TGTGCCAGCAACGGGGGGCGCAATGAAAAACTGTTTTTT.

This clone was seen only a few times. This chain joins TRBV27 and TRBJ2-1; maybe TRBD1 (6 bases). V lost 7 bases and J 0 bases, leaving 13 bases between the germline ends. The germline V gene has CDR1 MNHEY and CDR2 SMNVEV (reference sequence). CDR3 length: 15 amino acids. The DNA of the CDR3 is TGTGCCAGCACCCACCAGGGGCGCTCCTACAATGAGCAGTTCTTC. It yields the protein CASTHQGRSYNEQFF.

This chain links TRBV21-1 with TRBJ2-1; TRBD2, as called in the table, went unchecked against the DNA. TRBV21-1 is flagged as a pseudogene. This CDR3 region has 21 residues. This CDR3 is CASSKEAPGLAGGEGYNEQFF. The CDR3 nucleotides are TGTGCCAGCAGCAAAGAAGCCCCGGGACTAGCGGGAGGTGAGGGCTACAATGAGCAGTTCTTC.

The CDR3 DNA follows: TGTGCCAGCAGCTTAGGGACACGAAATGAAAAACTGTTTTTT. Amino acid sequence: CASSLGTRNEKLFF. The J gene is TRBJ1-4, the V gene TRBV11-2; D is possibly TRBD1 (5 bases). The CDR3 loop spans 14 amino acids. Germline V lookup: CDR1 SGHAT, CDR2 FQNNGV. Deletions cut 1 base from V and 5 bases from J, with 8 bases between.